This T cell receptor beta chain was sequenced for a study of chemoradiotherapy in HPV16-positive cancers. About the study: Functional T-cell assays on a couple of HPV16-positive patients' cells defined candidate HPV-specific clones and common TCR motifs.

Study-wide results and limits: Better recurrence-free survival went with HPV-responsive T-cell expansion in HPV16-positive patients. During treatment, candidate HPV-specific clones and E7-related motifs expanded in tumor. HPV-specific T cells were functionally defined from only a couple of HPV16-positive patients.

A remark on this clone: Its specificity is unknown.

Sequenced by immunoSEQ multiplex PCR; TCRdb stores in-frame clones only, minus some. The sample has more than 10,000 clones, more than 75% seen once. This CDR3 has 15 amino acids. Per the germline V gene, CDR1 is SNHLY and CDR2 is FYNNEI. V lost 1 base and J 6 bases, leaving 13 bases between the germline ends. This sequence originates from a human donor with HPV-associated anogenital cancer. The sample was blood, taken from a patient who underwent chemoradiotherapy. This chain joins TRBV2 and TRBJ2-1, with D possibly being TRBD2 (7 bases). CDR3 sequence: CASSEGGGSGNEQFF. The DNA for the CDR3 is TGTGCCAGCAGTGAAGGGGGGGGCTCGGGCAATGAGCAGTTCTTC.